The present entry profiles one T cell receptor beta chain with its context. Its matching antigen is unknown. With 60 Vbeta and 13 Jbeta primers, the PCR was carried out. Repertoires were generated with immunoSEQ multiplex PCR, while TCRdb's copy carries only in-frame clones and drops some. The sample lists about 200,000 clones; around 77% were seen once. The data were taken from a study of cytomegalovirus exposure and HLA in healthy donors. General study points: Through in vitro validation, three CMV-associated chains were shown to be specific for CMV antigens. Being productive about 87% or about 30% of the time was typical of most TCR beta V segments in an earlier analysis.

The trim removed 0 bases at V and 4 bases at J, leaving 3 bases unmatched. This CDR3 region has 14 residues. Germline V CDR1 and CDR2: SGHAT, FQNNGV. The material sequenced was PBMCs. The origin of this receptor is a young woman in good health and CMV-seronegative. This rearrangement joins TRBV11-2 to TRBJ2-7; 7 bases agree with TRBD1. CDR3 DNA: TGTGCCAGCAGCTTAGAAGGGGGCTGGTACGAGCAGTACTTC. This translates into CASSLEGGWYEQYF.